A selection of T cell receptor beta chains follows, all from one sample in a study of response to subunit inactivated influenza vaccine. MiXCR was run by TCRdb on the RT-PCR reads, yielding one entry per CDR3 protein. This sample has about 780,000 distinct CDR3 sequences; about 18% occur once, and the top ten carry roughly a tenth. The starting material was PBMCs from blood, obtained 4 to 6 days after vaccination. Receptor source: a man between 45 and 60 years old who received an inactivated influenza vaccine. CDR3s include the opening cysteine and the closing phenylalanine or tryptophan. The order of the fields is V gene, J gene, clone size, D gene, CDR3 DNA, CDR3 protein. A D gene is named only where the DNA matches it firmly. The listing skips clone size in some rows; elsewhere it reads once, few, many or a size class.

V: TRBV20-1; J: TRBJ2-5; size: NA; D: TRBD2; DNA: TGCAGTGTTATCCCAACTAGCGGGGGACTGGAAGAGACCCAGTACTTC; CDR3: CSVIPTSGGLEETQYF
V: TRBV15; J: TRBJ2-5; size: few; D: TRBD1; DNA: TGTGCCACCAGCAGAGTAACTGGACAGGGGCTTCTTGGCCAAGAGACCCAGTACTTC; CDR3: CATSRVTGQGLLGQETQYF
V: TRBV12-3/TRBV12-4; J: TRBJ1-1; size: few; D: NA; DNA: TGTGCCAGCAGTCTTTTGGGGTACACTGAAGCTTTCTTT; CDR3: CASSLLGYTEAFF
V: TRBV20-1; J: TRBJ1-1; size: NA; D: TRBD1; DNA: TGCAGTGCCAGGACAGGGACAAACACTGAAGCTTTCTTT; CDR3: CSARTGTNTEAFF
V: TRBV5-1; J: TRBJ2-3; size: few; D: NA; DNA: TGCGCCAGCAGCTTGCCAAGTCGGGAAGGGAGAACAGATACGCAGTATTTT; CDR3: CASSLPSREGRTDTQYF
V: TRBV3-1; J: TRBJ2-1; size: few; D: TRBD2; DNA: TGTGCCAGCAGCCATTTCCCGCCGGGACTAGCGGGGGGGCCGAACAATGAGCAGTTCTTC; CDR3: CASSHFPPGLAGGPNNEQFF
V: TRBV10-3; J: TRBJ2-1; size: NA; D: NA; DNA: TGTGCCATCAGGGACTACTACAATGAGCAGTTCTTC; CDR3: CAIRDYYNEQFF
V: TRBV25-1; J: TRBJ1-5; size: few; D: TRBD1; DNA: TGTGCCAGCAGTGGTCAACAGGGGAATCAGCCCCAGCATTTT; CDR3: CASSGQQGNQPQHF
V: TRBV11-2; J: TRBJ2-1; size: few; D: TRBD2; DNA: TGTGCCAGCAGCTTAGCGCCTAGCGGGTGGGATGAGCAGTTCTTC; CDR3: CASSLAPSGWDEQFF
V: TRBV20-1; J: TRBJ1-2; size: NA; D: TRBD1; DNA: TGCAGTGCTAGTTATCAGGGGGCGCGAAGGATGACAGGTGGCTACACCTTC; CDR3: CSASYQGARRMTGGYTF
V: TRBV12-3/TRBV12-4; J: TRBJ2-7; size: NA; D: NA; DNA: TGTGCCAGCAGTTTATTAACCAAAAGGGACGAGCAGTACTTC; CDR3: CASSLLTKRDEQYF
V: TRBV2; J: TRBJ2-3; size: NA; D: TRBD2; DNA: TGTGCCAGCAGCGCGACTAGCAGCACAGATACGCAGTATTTT; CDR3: CASSATSSTDTQYF
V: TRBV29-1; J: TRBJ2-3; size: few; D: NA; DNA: TGCAGCGTTGAAGGGGGCCTAGTCAGGGATACGCAGTATTTT; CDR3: CSVEGGLVRDTQYF
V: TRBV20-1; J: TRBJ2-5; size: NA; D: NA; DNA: TGCAGTGCTAGAGATAGCGGACAAGAGACCCAGTACTTC; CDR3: CSARDSGQETQYF
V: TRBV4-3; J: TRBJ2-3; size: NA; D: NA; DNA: TGCGCCAGCAGCCAAGATCAGGGATTTAGCACAGATACGCAGTATTTT; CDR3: CASSQDQGFSTDTQYF
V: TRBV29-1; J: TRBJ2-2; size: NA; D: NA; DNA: TGCAGCGTCGAACAAGGACCCGGGGAGCTGTTTTTT; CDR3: CSVEQGPGELFF
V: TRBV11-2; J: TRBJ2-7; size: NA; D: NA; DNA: TGTGCCAGCAGCTTAAGGGGTTGGGACTACGAGCAGTACTTC; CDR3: CASSLRGWDYEQYF
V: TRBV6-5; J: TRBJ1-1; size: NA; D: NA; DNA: TGTGCCAGCAGTTACGGGACGCTGTCCCGGAACACTGAAGCTTTCTTT; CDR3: CASSYGTLSRNTEAFF
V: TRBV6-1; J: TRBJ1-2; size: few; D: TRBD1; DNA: TGTGCCACTAATGAACCGGGACAGGCCAACTATGGCTACACCTTC; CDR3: CATNEPGQANYGYTF
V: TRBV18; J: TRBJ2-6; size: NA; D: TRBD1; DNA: TGTGCCAGCTCACCACAGGGGGCGCTTAGCGCTGGGGCCAACGTCCTGACTTTC; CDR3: CASSPQGALSAGANVLTF
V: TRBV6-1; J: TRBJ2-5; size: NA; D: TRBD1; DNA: TGTGCCATCATGGACAGGGGGCGAGAGACCCAGTACTTC; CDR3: CAIMDRGRETQYF
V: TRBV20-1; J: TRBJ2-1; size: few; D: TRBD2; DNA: TGCAGTGCTAGGGAGAGTAGCGGGGGGGCCTTTGAGCAGTTCTTC; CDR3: CSARESSGGAFEQFF
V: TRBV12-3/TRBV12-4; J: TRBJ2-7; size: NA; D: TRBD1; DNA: TGTGCCAGCAGTTTAGGAGCCAGGACAGGCTACGAGCAGTACTTC; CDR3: CASSLGARTGYEQYF
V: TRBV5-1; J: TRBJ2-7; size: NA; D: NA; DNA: TGCGCCAGCAGCTTGATAGGGACAAACGAGGCTTACGAGCAGTACTTC; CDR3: CASSLIGTNEAYEQYF
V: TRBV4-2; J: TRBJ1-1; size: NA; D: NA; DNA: TGTGCCAGCAGCCAACCCGAACTGGGGGAGACTGAAGCTTTCTTT; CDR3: CASSQPELGETEAFF
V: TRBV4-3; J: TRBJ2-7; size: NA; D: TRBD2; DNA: TGCGCCAGCAGCCCCGCGACAGCGGGAGGGTACGAGCAGTACTTC; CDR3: CASSPATAGGYEQYF
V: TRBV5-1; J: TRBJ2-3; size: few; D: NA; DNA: TGCGCCAGCAGCCCTTCGGGGAGTCCAGATACGCAGTATTTT; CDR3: CASSPSGSPDTQYF
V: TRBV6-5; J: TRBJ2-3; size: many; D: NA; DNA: TGTGCCAGCAGGGCGAGCACAGATACGCAGTATTTT; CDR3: CASRASTDTQYF
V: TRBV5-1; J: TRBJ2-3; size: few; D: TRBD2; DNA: TGCGCCAGCAGAGCAGGACTAGCTTTAACAGATACGCAGTATTTT; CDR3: CASRAGLALTDTQYF
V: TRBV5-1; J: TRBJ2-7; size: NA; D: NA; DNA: TGCGCCAGCAGCTTGGGTGGGGGCACACGGGAGCAGTACTTC; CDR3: CASSLGGGTREQYF
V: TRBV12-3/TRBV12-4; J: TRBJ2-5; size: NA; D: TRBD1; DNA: TGTGCCAGCAGAACATCGACAGGGTCAGAGACCCAGTACTTC; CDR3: CASRTSTGSETQYF
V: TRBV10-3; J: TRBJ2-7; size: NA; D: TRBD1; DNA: TGTGCCATCAGTGAGTCAGGGGGCAGGGGGTCCTACGAGCAGTACTTC; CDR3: CAISESGGRGSYEQYF
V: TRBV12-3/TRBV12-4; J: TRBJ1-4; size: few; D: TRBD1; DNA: TGTGCCAGCAGTCGGACAGGGGGATGGGAAGAAAAACTGTTTTTT; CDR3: CASSRTGGWEEKLFF
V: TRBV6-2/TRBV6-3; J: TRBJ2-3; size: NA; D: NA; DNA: TGTGCCAGCATTGGGCGGCTAGCAGGAGATACGCAGTATTTT; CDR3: CASIGRLAGDTQYF
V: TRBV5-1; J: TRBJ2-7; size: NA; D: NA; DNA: TGCGCCAGCAGTATGGGGAATACCTACGAGCAGTACTTC; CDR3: CASSMGNTYEQYF